What follows are 22 T cell receptor beta chains derived from one specimen sequenced in a study of monozygotic twins with inflammatory bowel disease. Reprocessing the 5' RACE reads, TCRdb reports a single entry for every CDR3 protein and omits DNA. Recorded for this sample: about 420,000 distinct CDR3 sequences. The specimen sequenced was blood. All receptors derive from a human donor with ulcerative colitis or Crohn's disease, or a healthy co-twin of an affected twin (not recorded which).

The rearrangement uses TRBV7-6 and TRBJ1-5. CDR1 is SGHVS and CDR2 is FNYEAQ in the germline V gene. The CDR3 contains 17 residues. The CDR3 loop is CASSLAGFDGSNQPQHF. Variable domain in full (rest from reference TRBV7-6 and TRBJ1-5): GAGVSQSPRYKVTKRGQDVALRCDPISGHVSLYWYRQALGQGPEFLTYFNYEAQQDKSGLPNDRFSAERPEGSISTLTIQRTEQRDSAMYRCASSLAGFDGSNQPQHFGDGTRLSIL.

The gene calls are TRBV20-1 and TRBJ2-1; without DNA, the TCRdb call of TRBD1 cannot be checked. Germline values: CDR1 DFQATT, CDR2 SNEGSKA (reference sequence). The CDR3 runs 17 residues. The CDR3: CSARIYRTGTEYNEQFF.

The chain recombines TRBV5-1 with TRBJ2-7. The CDR3 is 14 amino acids. Germline V gene sequence: CDR1 SGHRS, CDR2 YFSETQ. CDR3 loop: CASSLQASSNEQYF.

The chain uses TRBV6-6 and TRBJ2-1; as DNA is missing, the TRBD1 call by TCRdb cannot be tested. There are 12 residues in the CDR3. Germline lookup yields CDR1 MNHNY and CDR2 SVGAGI (reference sequence). The CDR3 reads CASSSGTGAAAF.

V and J are TRBV3-1 and TRBJ1-1; TCRdb's D gene call, TRBD1, goes unchecked for lack of DNA. The germline CDR1 and CDR2 sequences are LGHDT and YNNKEL (reference sequence). The CDR3 has 14 residues. The chain's CDR3 is CASSLFRVNTEAFF.

The J gene is TRBJ1-5, the V gene TRBV27. The CDR3 is 12 amino acids. Germline V lookup: CDR1 MNHEY, CDR2 SMNVEV (reference sequence). The chain's CDR3 is CASWGPTMSQHF.

J is TRBJ1-2 and V is TRBV20-1; TCRdb names TRBD1, which stays unverified in the absence of DNA. Germline CDR1 and CDR2: DFQATT and SNEGSKA (reference sequence). The CDR3 length is 15 residues. The CDR3 loop reads CSALTGTFKPNGYTF.

The CDR3 spells CASSVHTGELFF. The rearrangement joins TRBV28 to TRBJ2-2. The V gene's germline CDR1 is MDHEN and CDR2 SYDVKM. The CDR3 sequence is 12 residues long. Full variable domain (remainder filled in from reference TRBV28 and TRBJ2-2): DVKVTQSSRYLVKRTGEKVFLECVQDMDHENMFWYRQDPGLGLRLIYFSYDVKMKEKGDIPEGYSVSREKKERFSLILESASTNQTSMYLCASSVHTGELFFGEGSRLTVL.

The genes are TRBV13 and TRBJ2-7; TCRdb outputs TRBD2, but without DNA this stays unchecked. CDR1 is PRHDT and CDR2 is FYEKMQ in the germline V gene (reference sequence). The CDR3 runs to 18 residues. CDR3 residues: CASSQNLGLAGGQYEQYF.

The genes are TRBV12-3 or TRBV12-4 and TRBJ2-5; without DNA, the TCRdb call of TRBD2 cannot be checked. CDR3 length equals 15 residues. This chain's CDR3 is CASTPGALKGETQYF.

The rearrangement uses TRBV7-9 and TRBJ2-7; as DNA is missing, the TRBD2 call by TCRdb cannot be tested. Germline assignment: CDR1 SEHNR and CDR2 FQNEAQ (reference sequence). This CDR3 has 12 residues. This chain's CDR3 is CASSSGGNEQYF.

The gene calls are TRBV20-1 and TRBJ2-3. Germline lookup yields CDR1 DFQATT and CDR2 SNEGSKA (reference sequence). The length of the CDR3 is 16 residues. CDR3 region: CSASPILDLPTDTQYF.

The rearrangement joins TRBV30 to TRBJ2-7; TCRdb picks TRBD1, but there is no DNA to check that call. Germline-derived CDR1 and CDR2 are GTSNPN and SVGIG (reference sequence). This CDR3 contains 12 residues. This chain's CDR3 is CAWNRGGYEQYF.

The chain recombines TRBV10-2 with TRBJ2-1; TCRdb picks TRBD2, but there is no DNA to check that call. From germline, CDR1 is WSHSY and CDR2 SAAADI. The CDR3 totals 16 residues. This CDR3 reads CASSDGTSGAVNEQFF.

The chain employs TRBV4-3 and TRBJ2-7. The CDR3 runs 14 residues. The germline CDR1 and CDR2 sequences are LGHNA and YSLEER. CDR3 region: CASSLRVDRYEQYF.

V usage is TRBV10-3 and J usage is TRBJ2-1. The CDR3 spans 13 residues. CDR1 is ENHRY, CDR2 SYGVKD, per germline. The chain's CDR3 is CAISYDRDNEQFF.

V gene TRBV5-1 combines with J gene TRBJ2-1; TCRdb lists TRBD2, though no DNA is available to test this call. Germline V gene data show CDR1 as SGHRS and CDR2 as YFSETQ. The CDR3 is made up of 15 amino acids. CDR3 residues: CASRGSAGSVYEQFF.

The V call is TRBV3-1, the J call TRBJ2-7; the D call from TCRdb, TRBD2, cannot be confirmed without DNA. Germline CDR1 is LGHDT and CDR2 is YNNKEL (reference sequence). This CDR3 comprises 15 residues. CDR3 in amino acids: CASSPGTSDVYEQYF.

The J gene is TRBJ1-6, the V gene TRBV18; TCRdb's D call, TRBD1, is unchecked because there is no DNA. The CDR3 covers 15 residues. Germline CDR1 reads KGHSH; CDR2 reads LQKENI. CDR3 protein: CASSPDPQGHSPLHF.

J is TRBJ2-6 and V is TRBV24-1; without DNA, the TCRdb call of TRBD2 cannot be checked. The CDR3 has 13 residues. Germline V gene sequence: CDR1 KGHDR, CDR2 SFDVKD. This CDR3 is CATGRTGANVLTF.

The chain joins TRBV7-2 to TRBJ1-5; TCRdb gives TRBD1 as the D gene, but with no DNA this cannot be confirmed. Looked up from germline, CDR1 is SGHTA and CDR2 is FQGNSA. CDR3 size: 15 residues. The CDR3 reads CASSLVGEGNQPQHF.

The genes are TRBV28 and TRBJ2-1; TCRdb indicates TRBD2, and absent DNA this call remains unverified. The CDR3 runs 13 residues. Germline values: CDR1 MDHEN, CDR2 SYDVKM. The CDR3 protein is CASTGPSYNEQFF.